This TCR beta chain came from a study of graft-versus-host responses after intestinal transplantation (dated by TCRdb to the early 2020s). Notes on the research overall: The transplants that recipients got were multivisceral, liver-intestinal, or isolated intestinal. After intestinal transplantation, graft-versus-host and host-versus-graft alloreactive T cell clones were followed in the graft, circulation and bone marrow using bulk TCR-beta CDR3 sequencing. Rather than being sequenced by the commercial service, samples from a few later patients were sequenced in-house on an Illumina MiSeq and processed with MiXCR. The cohort enrolled 20 to 25 intestinal transplant recipients including one retransplant, and a few patients lacking pretransplant specimens were excluded. Anti-thymocyte globulin induction was given to all recipients, followed by maintenance tacrolimus and steroids for 3 to 4 years. A peak of at least 4% donor T cells among recipient peripheral blood mononuclear cells was the definition used for donor T cell macrochimerism. To identify alloreactive clones, pre-transplant mixed lymphocyte reaction products were sequenced and compared with unstimulated pre-transplant donor and recipient T cells.

Notes on this clone: What antigen it recognizes has not been identified. Qualities for individual bases were not recorded, and no much larger clone is one base off.

Trimming accounts for 0 bases at V and 4 bases at J, while the number of junction bases matched to no gene is 4. The germline V gene specifies LGHNA as CDR1 and YNFKEQ as CDR2. Including cysteine and phenylalanine, the CDR3 has 16 amino acids. Of all the DNA, just the CDR3 is kept, 48 bases in frame from base 1. The label giving this sample's time point can be read as: cells obtained before transplantation from donor or recipient. CD3+CD4+ and CD3+CD8+ populations were FACS-sorted from unstimulated pre-transplant donor and recipient cells taken from spleen or lymph nodes. The library was generated by the immunoSEQ multiplex PCR assay. For most patients, genomic DNA was isolated with the Qiagen DNeasy Blood and Tissue Kit and sent frozen to Adaptive Biotechnologies for TCR sequencing. High-throughput TCR-beta CDR3 sequencing of genomic DNA from most patients was performed by Adaptive Biotechnologies. Regarding the original processing steps: TCR sequencing data were retrieved from Adaptive's ImmunoSEQ software for around 19 patients, whereas a few other patients were processed with MiXCR and VDJtools. To correct CD4 versus CD8 sorting errors, any sequence found in both subsets at a frequency ratio below 5:1 was removed. CDR3 nucleotide sequences shared by donor and recipient were removed because the origin of these sequences could not be assigned. At least 2-fold expansion over unstimulated cells and a minimum CFSE-low frequency of 0.002% (template counts) or 0.001% (read counts) were required for clones to be classified as alloreactive. Clones detected in sequenced pre-transplant spleen, lymph node, or MLR CFSE-low populations of the donor or recipient were defined as mappable. The cumulative frequency of alloreactive clones was calculated as a percentage of all sequences, weighted by copy number. TCRdb took this table from immuneACCESS and kept in-frame rearrangements with V and J called. Such tables lack part of the clones; where checked against another copy, unresolved V genes explain under half of the gap, and the rest is unexplained. D and trimming were read from the DNA, whereas the V and J calls and clone size are those reported in that table. The sample profile shows 80,000 to 100,000 clones; 92% of them were found once. The leading ten clones occupy more than 0.15% of the sample.

Overall results and qualifications from the work: In patients with donor T cell macrochimerism, the allografts had high GvH to HvG T cell clonal ratios. Early after transplant, peak levels of circulating GvH clones were associated with declines in HvG clones. The relatively low number and heterogeneity of intestinal transplant patients limited the conclusions. GvH clones turned up in recipient bone marrow, with some appearing earlier in ileal mucosa or blood, a pattern consistent with an intestinal mucosal origin.

This material consisted of unstimulated CD4+ T cells sorted from spleen or lymph node cells, taken before intestinal transplant. The chain was built from TRBV4-2 and TRBJ2-1; 9 bases in between match TRBD2. The clonotype was recovered from a human donor who received an intestinal transplant. The nucleotide sequence is given as TGTGCCAGCAGCCAAGAGGCAGCGGGGGGATACAATGAGCAGTTCTTC. The encoded protein is CASSQEAAGGYNEQFF.